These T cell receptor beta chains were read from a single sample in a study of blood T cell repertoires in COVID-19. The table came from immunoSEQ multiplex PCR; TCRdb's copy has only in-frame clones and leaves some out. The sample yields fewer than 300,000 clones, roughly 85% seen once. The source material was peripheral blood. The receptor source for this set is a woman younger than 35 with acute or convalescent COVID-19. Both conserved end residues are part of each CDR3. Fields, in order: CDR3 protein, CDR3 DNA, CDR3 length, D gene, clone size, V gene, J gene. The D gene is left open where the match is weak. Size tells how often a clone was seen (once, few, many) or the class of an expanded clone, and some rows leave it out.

CASSYGGGYTF	TGTGCCAGCAGTTACGGGGGGGGCTACACCTTC	11	.	.	TRBV6-5	TRBJ1-2
CATSGPPVVGGLGIQYF	TGTGCCACCAGCGGACCCCCTGTAGTGGGGGGGCTCGGCATTCAGTACTTC	17	.	.	TRBV15	TRBJ2-4
CASSPTSGTSTDTQYF	TGCGCCAGCAGCCCGACTAGCGGGACTAGCACAGATACGCAGTATTTT	16	TRBD2	few	TRBV5-1	TRBJ2-3
CARRRTGGQETQYF	TGTGCCCGGAGACGGACAGGGGGCCAAGAGACCCAGTACTTC	14	TRBD1	.	TRBV30	TRBJ2-5
CASSLVAGLAGGPNEQYF	TGTGCCAGCAGCTTAGTAGCCGGACTAGCGGGAGGGCCCAACGAGCAGTACTTC	18	TRBD2	.	TRBV11-2	TRBJ2-7
CASSEDWVGYGYTF	TGTGCCAGCAGCGAAGACTGGGTTGGGTATGGCTACACCTTC	14	.	.	TRBV16	TRBJ1-2
CASSTISGSKDEQYF	TGTGCCAGCAGTACTATTAGCGGGAGTAAGGACGAGCAGTACTTC	15	TRBD2	.	TRBV28	TRBJ2-7
CAWSVNRPYEQYF	TGTGCCTGGAGTGTAAACAGACCCTACGAGCAGTACTTC	13	.	.	TRBV30	TRBJ2-7
CASAGLWPQHF	TGTGCCAGCGCAGGGTTGTGGCCCCAGCATTTT	11	.	few	TRBV28	TRBJ1-5
CASSTTTPYNEQFF	TGTGCCAGTAGTACCACAACCCCATACAATGAGCAGTTCTTC	14	.	.	TRBV19	TRBJ2-1
CASSQDQTGQETQYF	TGCGCCAGCAGCCAAGATCAGACAGGGCAAGAGACCCAGTACTTC	15	TRBD1	.	TRBV4-3	TRBJ2-5
CASSATGGNQPQHF	TGTGCCAGCAGCGCGACAGGGGGCAATCAGCCCCAGCATTTT	14	TRBD1	.	TRBV7-2	TRBJ1-5
CASSFSTGTSSYNEQFF	TGCGCCAGCAGCTTTAGTACCGGGACTAGCTCCTACAATGAGCAGTTCTTC	17	TRBD2	.	TRBV5-1	TRBJ2-1
CASSGSGGLNYGYTF	TGTGCCAGCAGTGGCTCGGGGGGACTTAACTATGGCTACACCTTC	15	.	.	TRBV28	TRBJ1-2
CASSTRDRVYQETQYF	TGTGCCAGCAGCACCCGGGACAGGGTTTACCAAGAGACCCAGTACTTC	16	TRBD1	.	TRBV3-1/TRBV3-2	TRBJ2-5
CASSITSWNEQFF	TGTGCCAGTAGTATAACTAGCTGGAATGAGCAGTTCTTC	13	.	.	TRBV19	TRBJ2-1
CASSISLVSGANVLTF	TGTGCCAGTAGTATATCCCTAGTCTCTGGGGCCAACGTCCTGACTTTC	16	.	many	TRBV19	TRBJ2-6
CASSARDRNTEAFF	TGTGCCAGCAGCGCCCGGGATCGAAACACTGAAGCTTTCTTT	14	.	.	TRBV9	TRBJ1-1
CASSPTNTKETQYF	TGTGCCAGCAGCCCAACAAATACCAAAGAGACCCAGTACTTC	14	.	.	TRBV11-2	TRBJ2-5
CASSYAFSGRGKTGNEQFF	TGTGCCAGCAGTTACGCTTTTAGCGGGAGGGGTAAGACGGGAAATGAGCAGTTCTTC	19	TRBD2	few	TRBV6-2/TRBV6-3	TRBJ2-1
CASSLRAAINNEQFF	TGTGCCAGCAGCTTAAGAGCGGCAATCAACAATGAGCAGTTCTTC	15	.	.	TRBV7-9	TRBJ2-1
CASSGSVLAKETYEQYF	TGTGCCAGCAGTGGGAGTGTCCTAGCGAAAGAAACCTACGAGCAGTACTTC	17	.	.	TRBV25-1	TRBJ2-7
CASSGPGLAGANYNEQFF	TGTGCCAGCAGCGGACCGGGACTAGCGGGAGCGAACTACAATGAGCAGTTCTTC	18	TRBD2	.	TRBV2	TRBJ2-1
CASRDRVSNQPQHF	TGTGCCAGCAGAGACAGGGTTAGCAATCAGCCCCAGCATTTT	14	TRBD1	.	TRBV2	TRBJ1-5
CASSLTSWTGENQPQHF	TGTGCCAGCAGTTTGACGTCCTGGACAGGGGAGAATCAGCCCCAGCATTTT	17	TRBD1	.	TRBV28	TRBJ1-5
CASSSPGQGHNEQFF	TGTGCCAGCAGTTCACCGGGACAGGGACACAATGAGCAGTTCTTC	15	TRBD1	.	TRBV28	TRBJ2-1
CASRGTGLVGSYNSPLHF	TGTGCCAGCAGGGGGACAGGGTTGGTGGGGTCCTATAATTCACCCCTCCACTTT	18	TRBD1	.	TRBV28	TRBJ1-6
CAISARPGTTSYEQYF	TGTGCCATCAGTGCACGTCCCGGGACTACTTCCTACGAGCAGTACTTC	16	TRBD2	.	TRBV10-3	TRBJ2-7
CASSLKTGSNQPQHF	TGTGCCAGCAGCTTAAAAACAGGGAGCAATCAGCCCCAGCATTTT	15	.	.	TRBV7-2	TRBJ1-5
CASSHRDRGRGETQYF	TGCGCCAGCAGCCACCGAGACAGGGGGCGCGGAGAGACCCAGTACTTC	16	TRBD1	.	TRBV4-3	TRBJ2-5
CASKRDFTEAFF	TGTGCCAGCAAGAGGGACTTCACTGAAGCTTTCTTT	12	.	.	TRBV6-5	TRBJ1-1
CAWDGPSLTARRYSNQPQHF	TGTGCCTGGGACGGTCCGTCGCTGACAGCCAGACGATATAGCAATCAGCCCCAGCATTTT	20	.	.	TRBV30	TRBJ1-5
CASSPRPGNYEQYF	TGTGCCAGCAGCCCACGGCCAGGAAACTACGAGCAGTACTTC	14	.	.	TRBV11-2	TRBJ2-7
CASSIDTRVAGTEAFF	TGTGCCAGTAGTATAGATACTAGGGTCGCGGGGACTGAAGCTTTCTTT	16	.	.	TRBV19	TRBJ1-1
CASSLVASGNEQYF	TGTGCCAGCAGCTTAGTCGCTAGCGGGAACGAGCAGTACTTC	14	TRBD2	once	TRBV11-1	TRBJ2-7
CASSLTSGYEQYF	TGTGCCAGCAGTTTAACTAGCGGCTACGAGCAGTACTTC	13	TRBD2	.	TRBV27	TRBJ2-7
CASSRRQDVFSGANVLTF	TGTGCCAGCAGCCGAAGACAGGATGTCTTCTCTGGGGCCAACGTCCTGACTTTC	18	.	.	TRBV7-8	TRBJ2-6
CASRRTKEGGLAVSYNEQFF	TGTGCCAGCAGGCGAACTAAGGAGGGTGGGCTAGCGGTATCCTACAATGAGCAGTTCTTC	20	TRBD2	.	TRBV27	TRBJ2-1
CATSDPARQGEDTQYF	TGTGCCACCAGTGACCCTGCACGGCAGGGGGAAGATACGCAGTATTTT	16	TRBD1	.	TRBV24-1	TRBJ2-3
CASSSDREYQDTQYF	TGTGCCAGCAGCTCTGACAGGGAGTACCAAGATACGCAGTATTTT	15	TRBD1	.	TRBV27	TRBJ2-3
CASSLTPTTGNTEAFF	TGTGCCAGCAGCCTAACCCCCACGACGGGGAACACTGAAGCTTTCTTT	16	.	.	TRBV7-2	TRBJ1-1
CASSPTSGLSYEQYF	TGTGCCAGCTCACCTACCAGTGGCCTCTCCTACGAGCAGTACTTC	15	.	.	TRBV18	TRBJ2-7
CASSKGPRGAVLDNEQFF	TGTGCCAGCAGCAAAGGACCCCGGGGAGCGGTCCTAGACAATGAGCAGTTCTTC	18	.	.	TRBV21-1	TRBJ2-1
CASSAQGLNTEAFF	TGTGCCAGCAGTGCACAGGGGCTGAACACTGAAGCTTTCTTT	14	TRBD1	.	TRBV6-6	TRBJ1-1
CASSGSQTGVEQYF	TGTGCCAGCAGCGGGTCCCAGACAGGGGTCGAGCAGTACTTC	14	TRBD1	once	TRBV5-4	TRBJ2-7
CASSPSGWSPLHF	TGCGCCAGCAGCCCCAGTGGTTGGTCACCCCTCCACTTT	13	.	.	TRBV4-3	TRBJ1-6
CASSLSAGGYNEQFF	TGTGCCAGCAGCTTATCGGCGGGAGGTTACAATGAGCAGTTCTTC	15	TRBD2	.	TRBV7-3	TRBJ2-1
CASSQDYGGTYEQYF	TGTGCCAGCAGCCAAGATTACGGGGGAACTTACGAGCAGTACTTC	15	.	few	TRBV4-2	TRBJ2-7
CSVEFLHNEQFF	TGCAGCGTTGAATTCCTTCACAATGAGCAGTTCTTC	12	.	.	TRBV29-1	TRBJ2-1
CASSLSRESYEQYF	TGTGCCAGCAGTTTATCGCGCGAAAGCTACGAGCAGTACTTC	14	.	.	TRBV27	TRBJ2-7
CASIKTGTSGRAQAGELFF	TGTGCCAGTATCAAAACCGGGACTAGCGGGAGGGCCCAGGCCGGGGAGCTGTTTTTT	19	TRBD2	.	TRBV19	TRBJ2-2
CASSTLAGGTGELFF	TGCGCCAGCAGCACCTTAGCGGGAGGCACCGGGGAGCTGTTTTTT	15	TRBD2	.	TRBV5-1	TRBJ2-2
CASSLWLAGMGADTQYF	TGTGCCAGCAGCTTGTGGCTAGCGGGCATGGGCGCAGATACGCAGTATTTT	17	TRBD2	.	TRBV5-6	TRBJ2-3
CASSFDRDKNIQYF	TGTGCCAGCAGCTTCGACAGGGACAAAAACATTCAGTACTTC	14	TRBD1	few	TRBV28	TRBJ2-4
CASSLLAGIEQYF	TGTGCCAGCAGCTTACTAGCGGGAATCGAGCAGTACTTC	13	TRBD2	.	TRBV11-2	TRBJ2-7
CASSLSTGRSYEQYF	TGTGCCAGCAGTTTGAGCACAGGTCGGTCCTACGAGCAGTACTTC	15	.	.	TRBV28	TRBJ2-7